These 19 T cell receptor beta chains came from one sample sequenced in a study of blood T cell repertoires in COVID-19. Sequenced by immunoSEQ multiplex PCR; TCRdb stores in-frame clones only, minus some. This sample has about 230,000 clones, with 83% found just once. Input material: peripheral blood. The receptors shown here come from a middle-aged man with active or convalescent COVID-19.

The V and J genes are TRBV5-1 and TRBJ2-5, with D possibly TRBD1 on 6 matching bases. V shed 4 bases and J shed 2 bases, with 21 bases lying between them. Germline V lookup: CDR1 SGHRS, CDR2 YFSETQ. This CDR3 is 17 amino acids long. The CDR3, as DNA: TGCGCCAGCAGCCGTGAAGGTACAATGACAGGTCAAGAGACCCAGTACTTC. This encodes CASSREGTMTGQETQYF. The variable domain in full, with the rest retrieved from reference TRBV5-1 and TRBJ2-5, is KAGVTQTPRYLIKTRGQQVTLSCSPISGHRSVSWYQQTPGQGLQFLFEYFSETQRNKGNFPGRFSGRQFSNSRSEMNVSTLELGDSALYLCASSREGTMTGQETQYFGPGTRLLVL.

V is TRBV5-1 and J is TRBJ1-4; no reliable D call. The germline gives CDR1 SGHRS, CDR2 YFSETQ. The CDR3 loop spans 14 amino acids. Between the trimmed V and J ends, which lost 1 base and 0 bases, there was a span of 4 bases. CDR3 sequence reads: CASSLPATNEKLFF. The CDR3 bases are TGCGCCAGCAGCTTGCCTGCAACTAATGAAAAACTGTTTTTT.

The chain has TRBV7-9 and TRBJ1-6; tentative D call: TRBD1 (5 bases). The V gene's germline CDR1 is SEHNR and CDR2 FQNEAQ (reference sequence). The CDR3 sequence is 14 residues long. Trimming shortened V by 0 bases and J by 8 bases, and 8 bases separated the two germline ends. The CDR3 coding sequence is TGTGCCAGCAGCTTAGCTGGGGGGGATTCACCCCTCCACTTT. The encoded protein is CASSLAGGDSPLHF.

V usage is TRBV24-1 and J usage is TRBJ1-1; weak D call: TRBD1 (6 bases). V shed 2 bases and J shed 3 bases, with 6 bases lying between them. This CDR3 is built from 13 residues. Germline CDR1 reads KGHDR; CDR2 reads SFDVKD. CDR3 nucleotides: TGTGCCACCAGTGATTCAGGGGACACTGAAGCTTTCTTT. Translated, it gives CATSDSGDTEAFF.

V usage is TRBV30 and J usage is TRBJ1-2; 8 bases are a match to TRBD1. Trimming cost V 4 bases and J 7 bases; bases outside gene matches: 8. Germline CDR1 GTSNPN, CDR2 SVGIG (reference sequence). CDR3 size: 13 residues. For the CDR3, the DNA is TGTGCCTGGAAGCGGACAGGGAACACTGGCTACACCTTC. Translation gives CAWKRTGNTGYTF.

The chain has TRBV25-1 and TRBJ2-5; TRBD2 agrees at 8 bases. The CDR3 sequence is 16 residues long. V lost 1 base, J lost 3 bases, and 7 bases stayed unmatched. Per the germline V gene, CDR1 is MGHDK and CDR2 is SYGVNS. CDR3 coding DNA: TGTGCCAGCAGTGAATGGGGTAGCGGGGCCGAAGAGACCCAGTACTTC. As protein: CASSEWGSGAEETQYF.

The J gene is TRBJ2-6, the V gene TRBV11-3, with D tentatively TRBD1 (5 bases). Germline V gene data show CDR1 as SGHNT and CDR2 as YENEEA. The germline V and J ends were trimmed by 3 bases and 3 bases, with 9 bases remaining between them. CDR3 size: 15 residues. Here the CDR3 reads CASSFTGDGANVLTF. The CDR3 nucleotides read TGTGCCAGCAGCTTCACAGGTGATGGGGCCAACGTCCTGACTTTC. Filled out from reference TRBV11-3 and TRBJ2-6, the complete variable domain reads EAGVVQSPRYKIIEKKQPVAFWCNPISGHNTLYWYLQNLGQGPELLIRYENEEAVDDSQLPKDRFSAERLKGVDSTLKIQPAELGDSAVYLCASSFTGDGANVLTFGAGSRLTVL.

The CDR3 loop is CASSPQQGSPYGYTF. The CDR3 bases are TGTGCCAGCAGTCCCCAGCAGGGGAGCCCCTATGGCTACACCTTC. V is TRBV27 and J is TRBJ1-2; D perhaps matches TRBD1 (6 bases). The CDR3 totals 15 residues. V dropped 5 bases and J dropped 4 bases, with 17 bases sitting between them. Germline V gene data show CDR1 as MNHEY and CDR2 as SMNVEV (reference sequence).

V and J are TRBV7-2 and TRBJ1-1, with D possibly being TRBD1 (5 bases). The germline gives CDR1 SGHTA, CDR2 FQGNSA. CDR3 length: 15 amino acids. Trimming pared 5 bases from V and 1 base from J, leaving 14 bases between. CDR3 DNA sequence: TGTGCCAGCAGCCTAAGGGGTGTAGGGAACACTGAAGCTTTCTTT. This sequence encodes CASSLRGVGNTEAFF.

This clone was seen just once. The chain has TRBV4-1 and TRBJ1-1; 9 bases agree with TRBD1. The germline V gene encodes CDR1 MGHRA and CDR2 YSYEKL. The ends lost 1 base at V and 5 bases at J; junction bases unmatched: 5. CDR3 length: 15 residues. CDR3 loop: CASSQGRGTGTEAFF. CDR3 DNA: TGCGCCAGCAGCCAAGGGAGGGGGACAGGGACTGAAGCTTTCTTT.

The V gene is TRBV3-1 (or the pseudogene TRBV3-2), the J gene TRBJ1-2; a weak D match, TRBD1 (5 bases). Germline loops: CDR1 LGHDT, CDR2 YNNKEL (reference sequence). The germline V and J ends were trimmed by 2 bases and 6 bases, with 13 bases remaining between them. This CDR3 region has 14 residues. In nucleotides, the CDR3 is TGTGCCAGCAGCCAACGGGCCAGGGTGGATGGCTACACCTTC. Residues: CASSQRARVDGYTF.

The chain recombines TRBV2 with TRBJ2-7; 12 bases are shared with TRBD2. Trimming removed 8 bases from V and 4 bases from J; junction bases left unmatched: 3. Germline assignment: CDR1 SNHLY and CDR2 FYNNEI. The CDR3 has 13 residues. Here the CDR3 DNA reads TGTGCCAGCGGGACTAGCGGGTTTTACGAGCAGTACTTC. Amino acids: CASGTSGFYEQYF.

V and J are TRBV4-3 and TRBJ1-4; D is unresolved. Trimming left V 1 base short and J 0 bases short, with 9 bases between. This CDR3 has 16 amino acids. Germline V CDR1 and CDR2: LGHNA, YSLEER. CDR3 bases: TGCGCCAGCAGCCAAGGGCCACCTTCAACTAATGAAAAACTGTTTTTT. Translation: CASSQGPPSTNEKLFF.

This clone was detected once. Here the CDR3 reads CASSPWDRGSGNTIYF. The CDR3 DNA sequence: TGTGCCAGCAGCCCCTGGGACAGAGGCTCTGGAAACACCATATATTTT. The chain employs TRBV3-1 (or the pseudogene TRBV3-2) and TRBJ1-3, with 7 positions matching TRBD1. From germline, CDR1 is LGHDT and CDR2 YNNKEL (reference sequence). Germline trimming cut 4 bases from V and 0 bases from J; bases unmatched to any gene: 6. CDR3 size: 16 residues.

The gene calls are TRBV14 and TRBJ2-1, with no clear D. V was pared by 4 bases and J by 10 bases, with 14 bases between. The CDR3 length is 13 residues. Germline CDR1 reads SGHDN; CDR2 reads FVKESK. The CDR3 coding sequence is TGTGCCAGCAGCCCACCGTCACCGCTAGAGCAGTTCTTC. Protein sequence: CASSPPSPLEQFF. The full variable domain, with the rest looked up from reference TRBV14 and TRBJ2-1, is EAGVTQFPSHSVIEKGQTVTLRCDPISGHDNLYWYRRVMGKEIKFLLHFVKESKQDESGMPNNRFLAERTGGTYSTLKVQPAELEDSGVYFCASSPPSPLEQFFGPGTRLTVL.

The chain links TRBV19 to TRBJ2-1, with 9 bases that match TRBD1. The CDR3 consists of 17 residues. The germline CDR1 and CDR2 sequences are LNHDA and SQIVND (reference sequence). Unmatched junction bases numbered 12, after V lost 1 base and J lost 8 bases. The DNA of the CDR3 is TGTGCCAGTAGTATAGGATGGGGACAGGGAAGTTTGGATGAGCAGTTCTTC. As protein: CASSIGWGQGSLDEQFF.

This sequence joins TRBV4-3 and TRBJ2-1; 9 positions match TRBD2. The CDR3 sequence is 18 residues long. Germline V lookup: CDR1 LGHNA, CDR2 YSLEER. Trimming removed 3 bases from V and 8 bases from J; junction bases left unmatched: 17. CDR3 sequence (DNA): TGCGCCAGCAGCCACCAGCCAGTGGGGACTAGCCACCTCCATGAGCAGTTCTTC. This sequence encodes CASSHQPVGTSHLHEQFF.

For the CDR3, the DNA is TGTGCCAGCAGCCTCCCAGGGGTCCTCTCTGGAAACACCATATATTTT. The encoded protein is CASSLPGVLSGNTIYF. The J gene is TRBJ1-3, the V gene TRBV3-1 (or the pseudogene TRBV3-2); a weak D match, TRBD1 (6 bases). V lost 4 bases to trimming and J lost 0 bases, with 13 bases between them. This CDR3 contains 16 residues. Germline CDR1 is LGHDT and CDR2 is YNNKEL (reference sequence).

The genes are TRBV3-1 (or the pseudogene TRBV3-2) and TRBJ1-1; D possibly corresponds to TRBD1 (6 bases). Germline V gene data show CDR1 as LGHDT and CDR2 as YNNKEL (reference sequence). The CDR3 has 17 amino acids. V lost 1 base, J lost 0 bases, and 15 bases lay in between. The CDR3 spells CASSQAGANLMNTEAFF. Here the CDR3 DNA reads TGTGCCAGCAGCCAAGCAGGGGCGAACCTAATGAACACTGAAGCTTTCTTT.